This record concerns one T cell receptor (beta chain) sequence. The source of the sample is a study of cytomegalovirus exposure and HLA in healthy donors. Looking at the study overall: The roughly 100 million unique TCR beta sequences, from around 200 million T cells, were found by an earlier analysis.

The PCR made use of 60 Vbeta and 13 Jbeta primers. The protocol was immunoSEQ multiplex PCR, while the TCRdb copy is restricted to in-frame clones and leaves out a portion. The data show 65,000 to 90,000 clones, roughly 70% seen once. At sampling all donors were nominally healthy, likely with unrecorded immune exposures. CDR1 SEHNR and CDR2 FQNEAQ come from the germline V gene (reference sequence). The CDR3 spans 15 residues. The chain combines TRBV7-9 with TRBJ2-5; 7 bases align to TRBD1. Matching the DNA end better, TRBJ2-7 makes the J call doubtful. The sample taken for sequencing was PBMCs. The receptor's source is a man aged 35-49 years in good health and CMV-seronegative. This CDR3 is CASSFRGQETYEQYF. The CDR3, as DNA: TGTGCCAGCAGCTTTCGAGGACAGGAGACCTACGAGCAGTACTTC.